A selection of T cell receptor beta chains follows, all from one sample in a study of radiotherapy plus CTLA-4 blockade in lung cancer. The data were produced by immunoSEQ multiplex PCR, yet TCRdb's version contains in-frame clones alone and is incomplete. The sample contains 57,000 or so clones, roughly 77% of which appear only once. The sample in question was peripheral blood, obtained from a patient treated with radiotherapy plus ipilimumab. These receptors were collected from a human donor with non-small cell lung cancer who had a complete response to radiotherapy plus ipilimumab. The CDR3 runs from the conserved cysteine through the conserved F or W. A D gene is named only where the DNA matches it firmly.

J gene | D gene | V gene | CDR3 protein | CDR3 DNA
TRBJ2-7 | - | TRBV5-6 | CASSLGQVVYEQYF | TGTGCCAGCAGCTTGGGACAGGTAGTTTACGAGCAGTACTTC
TRBJ2-2 | - | TRBV9 | CASSSDGNTGELFF | TGTGCCAGCAGCTCGGACGGGAACACCGGGGAGCTGTTTTTT
TRBJ2-7 | - | TRBV30 | CAWSAPGTRYEQYF | TGTGCCTGGAGTGCCCCCGGGACGAGGTACGAGCAGTACTTC
TRBJ1-3 | - | TRBV30 | CAWRLQGSSGNTIYF | TGTGCCTGGAGGCTCCAGGGAAGCTCTGGAAACACCATATATTTT
TRBJ1-1 | - | TRBV19 | CASSIGRQVATHTGTEAFF | TGTGCCAGTAGTATTGGTCGACAGGTCGCGACTCACACCGGAACTGAAGCTTTCTTT
TRBJ1-1 | - | TRBV14 | CASSQATETYRAFF | TGTGCCAGCAGCCAAGCAACAGAGACATATAGGGCTTTCTTT
TRBJ2-2 | TRBD2 | TRBV7-6 | CASSLTVGLAVTGELFF | TGTGCCAGCAGCCTAACGGTCGGGCTAGCGGTCACCGGGGAGCTGTTTTTT
TRBJ2-7 | - | TRBV30 | CAWRDLRGVYEQYF | TGTGCCTGGAGGGACTTGCGGGGCGTCTACGAGCAGTACTTC
TRBJ2-1 | TRBD2 | TRBV5-6 | CASSFGLEYNEQFF | TGTGCCAGCAGCTTTGGACTAGAGTACAATGAGCAGTTCTTC
TRBJ2-5 | - | TRBV6-4 | CASSESLDQETQYF | TGTGCCAGCAGTGAATCACTAGATCAAGAGACCCAGTACTTC
TRBJ2-6 | - | TRBV5-1 | CASSLDPVGGANVLTF | TGCGCCAGCAGTCTGGACCCAGTGGGTGGGGCCAACGTCCTGACTTTC
TRBJ1-2 | - | TRBV6-5 | CASSSTTDGYTF | TGTGCCAGCAGTTCTACGACAGATGGCTACACCTTC
TRBJ2-1 | - | TRBV5-6 | CATGRAGPEQFF | TGTGCCACCGGACGGGCCGGGCCTGAGCAGTTCTTC
TRBJ2-7 | - | TRBV10-2 | CASSGSSYEQYF | TGCGCCAGCAGCGGGAGCTCCTACGAGCAGTACTTC
TRBJ2-3 | - | TRBV6-5 | CASSSGTDTQYF | TGTGCCAGCAGCTCAGGCACAGATACGCAGTATTTT
TRBJ1-2 | - | TRBV7-9 | CASSLGTALLGYTF | TGTGCCAGCAGCTTAGGTACAGCCCTCCTTGGCTACACCTTC
TRBJ2-2 | TRBD2 | TRBV5-1 | CASSLARTSENTGELFF | TGCGCCAGCAGCTTGGCTCGGACTAGCGAGAACACCGGGGAGCTGTTTTTT
TRBJ1-4 | TRBD1 | TRBV2 | CASSGDRGHRANEKLFF | TGTGCCAGCAGTGGGGACAGGGGGCACCGAGCTAATGAAAAACTGTTTTTT
TRBJ2-7 | TRBD1 | TRBV10-3 | CAISGQGETYEQYF | TGTGCCATCAGTGGACAGGGGGAGACCTACGAGCAGTACTTC
TRBJ2-3 | TRBD1 | TRBV5-4 | CASSLAETGGLTQYF | TGTGCCAGCAGCTTGGCCGAGACAGGGGGCCTGACGCAGTATTTT